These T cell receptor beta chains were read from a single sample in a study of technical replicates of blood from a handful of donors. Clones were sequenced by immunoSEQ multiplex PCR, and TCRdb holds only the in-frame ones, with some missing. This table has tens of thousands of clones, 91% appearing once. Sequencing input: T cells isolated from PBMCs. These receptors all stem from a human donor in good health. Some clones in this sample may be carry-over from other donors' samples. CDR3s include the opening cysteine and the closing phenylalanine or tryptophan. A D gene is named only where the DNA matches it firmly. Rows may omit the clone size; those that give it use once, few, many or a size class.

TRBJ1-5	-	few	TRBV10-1	CASSPGYSNQPQHF	TGCGCCAGCAGTCCGGGATATAGCAATCAGCCCCAGCATTTT
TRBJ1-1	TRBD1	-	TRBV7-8	CASSLRDRATEAFF	TGTGCCAGCAGCTTGAGGGACAGGGCGACTGAAGCTTTCTTT
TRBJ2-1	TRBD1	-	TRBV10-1	CASSEDPGTGGFLTGYNEQFF	TGCGCCAGCAGTGAGGACCCCGGGACAGGGGGTTTCCTGACGGGATACAATGAGCAGTTCTTC
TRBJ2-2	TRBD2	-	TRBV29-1	CSVKVSGRKNTGELFF	TGCAGCGTCAAGGTGAGCGGGAGAAAGAACACCGGGGAGCTGTTTTTT
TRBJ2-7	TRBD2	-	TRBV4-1	CASSVAAPGLAGTYEQYF	TGCGCCAGCAGCGTAGCAGCCCCGGGACTAGCGGGGACCTACGAGCAGTACTTC
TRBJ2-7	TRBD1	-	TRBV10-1	CASSGDRGPYEQYF	TGCGCCAGCAGTGGGGACAGAGGTCCCTACGAGCAGTACTTC
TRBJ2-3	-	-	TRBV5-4	CASSFGLGLDTDTQYF	TGTGCCAGCAGCTTCGGGTTGGGACTCGATACAGATACGCAGTATTTT
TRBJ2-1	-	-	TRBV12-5	CASGLGATEQFF	TGTGCTAGTGGCTTGGGAGCCACTGAGCAGTTCTTC
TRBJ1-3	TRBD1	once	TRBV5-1	CASSPLEGQGANTIYF	TGCGCCAGCAGCCCCCTCGAGGGACAGGGGGCGAACACCATATATTTT
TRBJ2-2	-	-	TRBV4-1	CASSQGGGATGELFF	TGCGCCAGCAGCCAAGGCGGTGGAGCCACCGGGGAGCTGTTTTTT
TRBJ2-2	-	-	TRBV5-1	CASSLLQGATGELFF	TGCGCCAGCAGCTTGCTACAGGGCGCCACCGGGGAGCTGTTTTTT
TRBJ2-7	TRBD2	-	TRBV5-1	CASSFPGLAGGPSYEQYF	TGCGCCAGCAGCTTCCCGGGACTAGCGGGGGGGCCGTCCTACGAGCAGTACTTC
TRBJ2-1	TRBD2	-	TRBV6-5	CASRESGSSHNEQFF	TGTGCCAGCAGGGAAAGCGGGAGCTCCCACAATGAGCAGTTCTTC
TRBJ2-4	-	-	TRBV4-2	CASSQEPPGGGGTPKNIQYF	TGTGCCAGCAGCCAAGAGCCCCCAGGGGGCGGGGGAACCCCCAAAAACATTCAGTACTTC
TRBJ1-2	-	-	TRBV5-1	CASSSPGKYGYTF	TGCGCCAGCAGCTCCCCGGGGAAATATGGCTACACCTTC
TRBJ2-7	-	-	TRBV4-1	CASSLRLERRYEQYF	TGCGCCAGCAGCTTAAGATTGGAGCGCCGCTACGAGCAGTACTTC
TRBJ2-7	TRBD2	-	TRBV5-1	CASSLETSGVKSYEQYF	TGCGCCAGCAGCTTGGAGACTAGCGGAGTCAAATCCTACGAGCAGTACTTC
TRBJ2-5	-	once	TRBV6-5	CASSYSGDPWETQYF	TGTGCCAGCAGTTACTCAGGAGACCCGTGGGAGACCCAGTACTTC
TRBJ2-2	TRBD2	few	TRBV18	CASSPGGSMDGELFF	TGTGCCAGCTCGCCTGGCGGGAGCATGGACGGGGAGCTGTTTTTT
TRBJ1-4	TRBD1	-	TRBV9	CASSPPDRGTSEEKLFF	TGTGCCAGCAGCCCTCCGGACAGGGGTACTTCCGAAGAAAAACTGTTTTTT
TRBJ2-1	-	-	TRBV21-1	CASSKVPRSGSEGEQFF	TGTGCCAGCAGCAAAGTGCCTCGTAGCGGGAGTGAGGGTGAGCAGTTCTTC
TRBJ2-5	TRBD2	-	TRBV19	CASSILAGGRQETQYF	TGTGCCAGTAGTATTTTAGCGGGGGGGCGCCAAGAGACCCAGTACTTC
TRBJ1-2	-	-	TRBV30	CASYRDTKTIPRVYTF	TGTGCCTCATACCGGGACACCAAAACAATCCCGAGGGTCTACACCTTC
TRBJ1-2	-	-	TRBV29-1	CSVASGGVYGYTF	TGCAGCGTGGCGTCCGGGGGAGTCTATGGCTACACCTTC
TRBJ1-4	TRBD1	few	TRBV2	CASTGTGQKLFF	TGTGCCAGCACCGGGACAGGGCAAAAACTGTTTTTT
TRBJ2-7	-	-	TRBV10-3	CAISVAGTQSNHYEQYF	TGTGCCATCAGTGTTGCGGGGACCCAATCCAATCATTACGAGCAGTACTTC
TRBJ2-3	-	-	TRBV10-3	CAISTTGTPDTQYF	TGTGCCATCAGTACTACAGGGACCCCGGATACGCAGTATTTT
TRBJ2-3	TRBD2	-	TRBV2	CASSERGGLGTYF	TGTGCCAGCAGTGAGCGGGGTGGACTAGGAACGTATTTT
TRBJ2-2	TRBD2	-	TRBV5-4	CASSLATSGITGELFF	TGTGCCAGCAGCTTGGCCACTAGCGGGATCACCGGGGAGCTGTTTTTT
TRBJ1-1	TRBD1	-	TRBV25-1	CASSALRDRGNEAFF	TGTGCCAGCAGTGCTCTACGGGACAGGGGAAATGAAGCTTTCTTT
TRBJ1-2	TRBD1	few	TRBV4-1	CASSQNRGGGYTF	TGCGCCAGCAGCCAAAACAGGGGAGGAGGCTACACCTTC
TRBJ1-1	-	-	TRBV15	CATSRVPTGNTEAFF	TGTGCCACCAGCAGAGTTCCAACAGGGAACACTGAAGCTTTCTTT
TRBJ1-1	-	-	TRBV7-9	CASSLVGGLYTEAFF	TGTGCCAGCAGCTTAGTGGGGGGGCTATACACTGAAGCTTTCTTT
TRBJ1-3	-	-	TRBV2	CASTREGSGNTIYF	TGTGCCAGCACTAGAGAGGGCTCTGGAAACACCATATATTTT
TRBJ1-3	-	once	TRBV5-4	CASSFLSGNTIYF	TGTGCCAGCAGCTTCCTGTCTGGAAACACCATATATTTT
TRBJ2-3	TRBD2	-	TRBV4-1	CASRSSGGAARADTQYF	TGCGCCAGCAGGTCTAGCGGGGGGGCGGCTCGGGCAGATACGCAGTATTTT
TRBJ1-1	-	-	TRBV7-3	CASSLALGLEAFF	TGTGCCAGCAGCTTAGCGCTTGGGCTCGAAGCTTTCTTT
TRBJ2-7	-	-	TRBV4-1	CASSLSGGNPSYEQYF	TGCGCCAGCAGCCTTTCTGGCGGGAACCCATCCTACGAGCAGTACTTC
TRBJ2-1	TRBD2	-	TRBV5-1	CASAEGRLAGDNEQFF	TGCGCCAGCGCGGAGGGGAGACTAGCGGGTGACAATGAGCAGTTCTTC
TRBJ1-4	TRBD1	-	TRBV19	CASSRQGNTLKLFF	TGTGCCAGTAGCCGACAGGGTAATACCTTAAAACTGTTTTTT